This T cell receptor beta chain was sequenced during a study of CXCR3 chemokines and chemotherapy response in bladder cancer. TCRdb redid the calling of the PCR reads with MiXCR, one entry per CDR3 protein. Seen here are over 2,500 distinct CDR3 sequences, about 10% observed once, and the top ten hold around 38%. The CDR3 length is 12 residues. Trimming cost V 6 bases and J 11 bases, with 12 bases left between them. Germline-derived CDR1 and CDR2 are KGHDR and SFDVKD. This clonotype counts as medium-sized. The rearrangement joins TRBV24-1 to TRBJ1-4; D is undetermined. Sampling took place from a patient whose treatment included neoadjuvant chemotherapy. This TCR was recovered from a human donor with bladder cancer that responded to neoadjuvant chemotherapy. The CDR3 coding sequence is TGTGCCACCAGTTCTCCGGTGGGCAAACTGTTTTTT. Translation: CATSSPVGKLFF.